This TCR beta chain was observed in a study of cytomegalovirus exposure and HLA in healthy donors. There are a few counts of this clone. Its target is unknown. The ends lost 1 base at V and 0 bases at J; junction bases unmatched: 2. CDR1 and CDR2 (germline): MGHRA, YSYEKL. This CDR3 contains 16 residues. General study results and limits: About 87% or about 30% of the time was how often most TCR beta V segments were productive, according to an earlier analysis. Accurate HLA-A and HLA-B prediction from TCR beta sequences was reported for most subjects.

The PCR used 60 Vbeta and 13 Jbeta primers. Profiled with immunoSEQ multiplex PCR; TCRdb holds only in-frame clones, not every one. Among 60,000 to 100,000 clones listed, about 79% were seen once. This sequence originates from a male donor in good health and CMV-seropositive. Sequencing was done on a sample of PBMCs. V is TRBV4-1 and J is TRBJ1-1; 10 positions match TRBD1. CDR3 nucleotide sequence: TGCGCCAGCAGCCAAGGCGGGACAGGGGTGAACACTGAAGCTTTCTTT. Its translation: CASSQGGTGVNTEAFF.